This T cell receptor beta chain was found in a study of human T cells and chemical hapten exposure. Study background: Upper-back patches of 0.01% DPC were read at 6 days.

Time point in this sample: patch test 1, 2 weeks after DPC sensitization. As for treatment: therapeutic diphenylcyclopropenone sensitization with weekly scalp DPC. Researchers extracted total RNA from unfractionated whole blood. TCRdb analysed the RACE reads with MiXCR anew, one entry per CDR3 protein. The sample carries approximately 340,000 distinct CDR3 sequences, around 6.9% recorded once. CDR3 length: 16 amino acids. V trimming: 3 bases; J trimming: 9 bases; junction bases outside the gene matches: 7. From germline, CDR1 is LGHNA and CDR2 YNFKEQ. The chain joins TRBV4-2 to TRBJ1-6; 11 nucleotides line up with TRBD1. The sequencing here drew on whole blood, taken in connection with sensitization to the hapten diphenylcyclopropenone (DPC). The origin of this receptor is a woman between 18 and 30 years old with alopecia areata. Some clones in this sample may be carry-over from other donors' samples. The CDR3 spells CASSHMDRGLGSPLHF. In nucleotides, the CDR3 is TGTGCCAGCAGCCATATGGACAGGGGGCTAGGTTCACCCCTCCACTTT.